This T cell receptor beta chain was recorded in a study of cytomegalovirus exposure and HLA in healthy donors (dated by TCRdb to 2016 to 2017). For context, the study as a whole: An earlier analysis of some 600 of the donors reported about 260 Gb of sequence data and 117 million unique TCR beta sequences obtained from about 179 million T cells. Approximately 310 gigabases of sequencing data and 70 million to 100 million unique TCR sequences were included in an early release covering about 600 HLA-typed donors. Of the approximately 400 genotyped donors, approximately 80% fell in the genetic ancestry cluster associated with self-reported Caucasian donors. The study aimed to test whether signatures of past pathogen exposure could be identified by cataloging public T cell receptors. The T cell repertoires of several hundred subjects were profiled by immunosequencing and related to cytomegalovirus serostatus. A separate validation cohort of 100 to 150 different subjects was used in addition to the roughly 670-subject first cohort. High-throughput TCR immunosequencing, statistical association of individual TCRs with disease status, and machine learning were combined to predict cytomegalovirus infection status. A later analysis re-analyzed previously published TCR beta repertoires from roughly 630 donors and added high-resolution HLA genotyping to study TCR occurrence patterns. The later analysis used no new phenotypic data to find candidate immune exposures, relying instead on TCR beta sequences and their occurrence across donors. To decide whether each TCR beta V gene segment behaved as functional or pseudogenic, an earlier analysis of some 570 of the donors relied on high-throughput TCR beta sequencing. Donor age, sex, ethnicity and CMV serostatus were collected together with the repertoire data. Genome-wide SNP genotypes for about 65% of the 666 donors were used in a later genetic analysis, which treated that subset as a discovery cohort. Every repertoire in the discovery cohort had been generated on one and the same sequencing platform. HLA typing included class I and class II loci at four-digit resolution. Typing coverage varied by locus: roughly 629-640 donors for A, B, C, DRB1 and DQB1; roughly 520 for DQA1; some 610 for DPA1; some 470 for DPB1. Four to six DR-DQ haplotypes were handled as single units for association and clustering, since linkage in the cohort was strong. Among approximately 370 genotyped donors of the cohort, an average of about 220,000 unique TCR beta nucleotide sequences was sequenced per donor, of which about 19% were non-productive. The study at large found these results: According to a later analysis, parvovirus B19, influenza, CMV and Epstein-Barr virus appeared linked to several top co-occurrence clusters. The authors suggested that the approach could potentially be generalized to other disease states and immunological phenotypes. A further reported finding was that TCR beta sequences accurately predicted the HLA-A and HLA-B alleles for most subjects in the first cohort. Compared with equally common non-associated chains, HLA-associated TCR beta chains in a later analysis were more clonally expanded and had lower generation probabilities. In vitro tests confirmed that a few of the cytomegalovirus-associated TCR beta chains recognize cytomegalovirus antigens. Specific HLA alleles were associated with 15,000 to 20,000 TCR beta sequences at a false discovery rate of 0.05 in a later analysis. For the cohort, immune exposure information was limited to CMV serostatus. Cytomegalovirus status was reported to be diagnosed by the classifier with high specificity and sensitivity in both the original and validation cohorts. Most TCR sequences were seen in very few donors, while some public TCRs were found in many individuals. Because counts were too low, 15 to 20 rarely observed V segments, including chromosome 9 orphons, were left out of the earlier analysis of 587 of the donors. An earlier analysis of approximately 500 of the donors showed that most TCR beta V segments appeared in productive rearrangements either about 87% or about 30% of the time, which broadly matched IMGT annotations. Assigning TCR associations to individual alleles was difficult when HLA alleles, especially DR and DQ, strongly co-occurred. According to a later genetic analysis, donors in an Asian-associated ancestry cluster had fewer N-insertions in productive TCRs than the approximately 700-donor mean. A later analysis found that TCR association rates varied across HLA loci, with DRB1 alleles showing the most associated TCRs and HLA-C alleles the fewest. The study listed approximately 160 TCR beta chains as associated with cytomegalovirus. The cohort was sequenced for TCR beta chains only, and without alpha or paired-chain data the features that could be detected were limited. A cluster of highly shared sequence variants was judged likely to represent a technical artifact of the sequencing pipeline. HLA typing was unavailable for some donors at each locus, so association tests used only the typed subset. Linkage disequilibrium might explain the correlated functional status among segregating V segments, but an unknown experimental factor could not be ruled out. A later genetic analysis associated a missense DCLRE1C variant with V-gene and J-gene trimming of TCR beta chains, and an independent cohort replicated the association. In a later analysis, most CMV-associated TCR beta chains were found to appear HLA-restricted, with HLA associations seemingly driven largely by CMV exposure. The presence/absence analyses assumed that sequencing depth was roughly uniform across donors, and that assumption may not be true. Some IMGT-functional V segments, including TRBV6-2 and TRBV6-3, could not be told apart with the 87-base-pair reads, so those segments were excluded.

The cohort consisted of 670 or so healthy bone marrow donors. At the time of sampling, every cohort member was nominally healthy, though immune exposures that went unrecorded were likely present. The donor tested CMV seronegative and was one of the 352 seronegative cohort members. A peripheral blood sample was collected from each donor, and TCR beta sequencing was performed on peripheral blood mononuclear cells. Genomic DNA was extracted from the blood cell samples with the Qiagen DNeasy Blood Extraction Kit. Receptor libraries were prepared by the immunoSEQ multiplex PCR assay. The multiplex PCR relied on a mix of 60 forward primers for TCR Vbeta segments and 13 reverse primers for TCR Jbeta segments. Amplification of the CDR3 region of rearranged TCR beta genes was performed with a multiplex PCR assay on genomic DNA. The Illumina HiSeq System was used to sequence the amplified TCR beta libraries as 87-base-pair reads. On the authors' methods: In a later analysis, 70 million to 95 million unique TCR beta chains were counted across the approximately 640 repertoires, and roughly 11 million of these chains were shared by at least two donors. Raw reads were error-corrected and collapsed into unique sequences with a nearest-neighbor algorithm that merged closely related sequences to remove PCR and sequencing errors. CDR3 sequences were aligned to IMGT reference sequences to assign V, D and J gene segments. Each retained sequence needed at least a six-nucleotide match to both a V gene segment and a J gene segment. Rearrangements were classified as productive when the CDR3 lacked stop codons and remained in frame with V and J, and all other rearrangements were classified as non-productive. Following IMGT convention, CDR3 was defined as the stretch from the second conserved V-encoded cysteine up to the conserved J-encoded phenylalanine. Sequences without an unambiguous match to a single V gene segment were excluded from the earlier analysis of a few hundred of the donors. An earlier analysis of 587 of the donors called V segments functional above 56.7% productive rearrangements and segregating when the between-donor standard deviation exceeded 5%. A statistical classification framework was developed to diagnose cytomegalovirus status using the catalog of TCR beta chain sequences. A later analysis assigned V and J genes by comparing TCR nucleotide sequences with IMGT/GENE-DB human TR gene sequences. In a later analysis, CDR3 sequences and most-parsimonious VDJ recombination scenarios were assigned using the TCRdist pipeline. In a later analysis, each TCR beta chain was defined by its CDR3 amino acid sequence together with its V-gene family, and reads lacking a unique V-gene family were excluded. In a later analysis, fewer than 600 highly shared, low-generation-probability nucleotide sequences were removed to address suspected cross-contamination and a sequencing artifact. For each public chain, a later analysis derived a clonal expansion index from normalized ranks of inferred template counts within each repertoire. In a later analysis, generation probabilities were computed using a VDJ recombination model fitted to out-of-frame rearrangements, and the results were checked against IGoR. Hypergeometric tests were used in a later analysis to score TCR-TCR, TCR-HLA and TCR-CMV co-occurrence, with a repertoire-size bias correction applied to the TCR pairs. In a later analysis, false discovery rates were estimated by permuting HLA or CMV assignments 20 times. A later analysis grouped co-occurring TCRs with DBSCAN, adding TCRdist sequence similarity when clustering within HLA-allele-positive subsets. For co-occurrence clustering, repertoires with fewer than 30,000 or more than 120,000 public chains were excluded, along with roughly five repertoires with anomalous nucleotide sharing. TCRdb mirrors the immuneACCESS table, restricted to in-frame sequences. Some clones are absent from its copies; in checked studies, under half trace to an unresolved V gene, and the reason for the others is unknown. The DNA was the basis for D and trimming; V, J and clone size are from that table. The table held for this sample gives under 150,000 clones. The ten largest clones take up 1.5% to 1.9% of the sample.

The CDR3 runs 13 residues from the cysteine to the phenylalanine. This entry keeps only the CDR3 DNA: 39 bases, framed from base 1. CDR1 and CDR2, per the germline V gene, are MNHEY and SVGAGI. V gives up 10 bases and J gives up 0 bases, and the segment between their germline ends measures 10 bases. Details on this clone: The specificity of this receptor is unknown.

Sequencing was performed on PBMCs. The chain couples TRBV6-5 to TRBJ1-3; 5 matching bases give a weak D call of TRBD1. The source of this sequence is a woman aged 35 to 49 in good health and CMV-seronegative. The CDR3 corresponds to CATGTGSGNTIYF. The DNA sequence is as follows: TGTGCCACCGGAACAGGCTCTGGAAACACCATATATTTT.